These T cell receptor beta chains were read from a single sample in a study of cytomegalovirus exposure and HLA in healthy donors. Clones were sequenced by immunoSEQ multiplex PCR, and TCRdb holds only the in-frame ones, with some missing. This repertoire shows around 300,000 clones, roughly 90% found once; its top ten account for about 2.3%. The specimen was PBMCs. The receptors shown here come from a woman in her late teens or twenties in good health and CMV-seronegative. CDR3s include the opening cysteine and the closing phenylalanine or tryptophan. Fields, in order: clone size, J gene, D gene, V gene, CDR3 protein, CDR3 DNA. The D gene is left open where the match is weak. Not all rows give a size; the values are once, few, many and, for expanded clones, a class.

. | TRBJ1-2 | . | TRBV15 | CATSTTEGVYGYTF | TGTGCCACCAGCACGACGGAGGGAGTTTATGGCTACACCTTC
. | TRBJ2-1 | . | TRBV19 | CASSTDTLGKQFF | TGTGCCAGTAGTACGGACACTCTGGGGAAGCAGTTCTTC
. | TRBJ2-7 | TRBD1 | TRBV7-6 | CASSSLGQNHYEQYF | TGTGCCAGCAGCTCCCTGGGACAGAACCACTACGAGCAGTACTTC
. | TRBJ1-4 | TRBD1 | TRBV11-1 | CASSPGTAKVEKLFF | TGTGCCAGCAGCCCCGGGACAGCTAAAGTAGAAAAACTGTTTTTT
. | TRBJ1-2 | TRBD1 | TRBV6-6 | CASIGAGGSYGYTF | TGTGCCAGCATTGGGGCAGGGGGCAGCTATGGCTACACCTTC
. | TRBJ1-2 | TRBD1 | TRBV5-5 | CASSLWGVRQGGEGYTF | TGTGCCAGCAGCTTGTGGGGGGTTCGGCAGGGGGGAGAGGGCTACACCTTC
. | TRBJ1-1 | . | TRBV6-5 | CASSPSGLGNTEAFF | TGTGCCAGCAGTCCCTCCGGGTTAGGAAACACTGAAGCTTTCTTT
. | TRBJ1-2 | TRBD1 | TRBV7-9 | CASSSYRGGYTF | TGTGCCAGCAGCTCGTACAGGGGTGGCTACACCTTC
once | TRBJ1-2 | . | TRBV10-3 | CAISEKSGTAYGYTF | TGTGCCATCAGTGAGAAGTCCGGGACTGCCTATGGCTACACCTTC
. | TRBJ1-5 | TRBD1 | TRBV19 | CASSTNTGVSNQPQHF | TGTGCCAGTAGTACCAATACAGGGGTCAGCAATCAGCCCCAGCATTTT
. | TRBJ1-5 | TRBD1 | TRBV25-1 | CASSGQGASQPQHF | TGTGCCAGCAGTGGACAGGGGGCGAGTCAGCCCCAGCATTTT
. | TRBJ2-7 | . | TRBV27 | CASSLKLGVPYEQYF | TGTGCCAGCAGTTTAAAATTAGGGGTCCCCTACGAGCAGTACTTC
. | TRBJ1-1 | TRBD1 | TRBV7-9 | CASSFIPGQGDTEAFF | TGTGCCAGCAGCTTCATCCCGGGACAGGGGGACACTGAAGCTTTCTTT
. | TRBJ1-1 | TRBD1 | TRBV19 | CASGTGRDAFF | TGTGCCAGTGGGACAGGTAGAGACGCTTTCTTT
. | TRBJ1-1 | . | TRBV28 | CASSFVKQGGGTEAFF | TGTGCCAGCAGTTTTGTGAAACAGGGTGGGGGCACTGAAGCTTTCTTT
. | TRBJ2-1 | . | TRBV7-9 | CASSSDRDYNEQFF | TGTGCCAGCAGCTCGGACAGAGACTACAATGAGCAGTTCTTC
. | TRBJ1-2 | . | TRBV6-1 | CASSEGGSQGYGYTF | TGTGCCAGCAGTGAAGGGGGATCCCAGGGCTATGGCTACACCTTC
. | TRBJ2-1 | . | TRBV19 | CASKSGLRSYNEQFF | TGTGCCAGTAAGTCGGGACTGCGCTCCTACAATGAGCAGTTCTTC
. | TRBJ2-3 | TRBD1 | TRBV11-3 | CASSLGQGTDTQYF | TGTGCCAGCAGCTTGGGACAGGGCACAGATACGCAGTATTTT
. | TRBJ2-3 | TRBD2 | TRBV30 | CAGELAGGSTDTQYF | TGTGCCGGGGAACTAGCGGGGGGGTCCACAGATACGCAGTATTTT
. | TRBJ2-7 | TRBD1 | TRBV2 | CASNRDRSSYEQYF | TGTGCCAGCAACAGGGACAGGTCGTCCTACGAGCAGTACTTC
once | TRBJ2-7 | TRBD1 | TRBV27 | CASSFSGQGFPYEQYF | TGTGCCAGCAGTTTCTCGGGACAGGGGTTCCCCTACGAGCAGTACTTC
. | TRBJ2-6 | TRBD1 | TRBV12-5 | CASGLAHRGLRVGGANVLTF | TGTGCTAGTGGTTTGGCCCACAGGGGGCTCCGGGTTGGTGGGGCCAACGTCCTGACTTTC
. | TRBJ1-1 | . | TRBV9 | CASSLRGRGTEAFF | TGTGCCAGCAGCTTGAGGGGGAGGGGCACTGAAGCTTTCTTT
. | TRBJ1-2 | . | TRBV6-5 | CASSYSLQVGYTF | TGTGCCAGCAGTTACTCATTGCAGGTTGGCTACACCTTC
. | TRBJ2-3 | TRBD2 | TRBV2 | CASSEGRGGTDTQYF | TGTGCCAGCAGTGAGGGGCGGGGGGGCACAGATACGCAGTATTTT
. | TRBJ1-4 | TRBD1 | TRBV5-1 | CASSLEGQYNEKLFF | TGCGCCAGCAGCTTGGAGGGACAGTACAATGAAAAACTGTTTTTT
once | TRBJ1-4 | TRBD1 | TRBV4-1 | CASSHIIRQGARDEKLFF | TGCGCCAGCAGCCACATAATACGACAGGGGGCGCGTGATGAAAAACTGTTTTTT
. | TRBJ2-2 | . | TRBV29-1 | CSALLTGELFF | TGCAGCGCCCTTTTGACCGGGGAGCTGTTTTTT
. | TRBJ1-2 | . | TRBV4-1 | CASSNPGKYGYTF | TGCGCCAGCAGCAATCCAGGGAAATATGGCTACACCTTC
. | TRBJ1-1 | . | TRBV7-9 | CSSSVQNTEAFF | TGTTCCAGCAGCGTACAGAACACTGAAGCTTTCTTT
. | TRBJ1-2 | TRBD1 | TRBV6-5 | CASSYLGQGYGYTF | TGTGCCAGCAGTTACTTAGGACAGGGGTACGGCTACACCTTC
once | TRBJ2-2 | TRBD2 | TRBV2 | CASERTSGALLGTGELFF | TGTGCCAGCGAGCGGACTAGCGGGGCCCTCCTGGGCACCGGGGAGCTGTTTTTT
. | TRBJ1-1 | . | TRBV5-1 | CASSLAGAGTEAFF | TGCGCCAGCAGCTTGGCAGGGGCCGGCACTGAAGCTTTCTTT
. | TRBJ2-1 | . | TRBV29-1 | CSAISHEQFF | TGCAGCGCTATATCTCATGAGCAGTTCTTC
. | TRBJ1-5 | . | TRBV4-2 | CASSQDFPPQGRSNQPQHF | TGTGCCAGCAGCCAAGATTTCCCCCCACAGGGAAGGAGCAATCAGCCCCAGCATTTT
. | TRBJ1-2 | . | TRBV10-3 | CAISVYGEGYTF | TGTGCCATCAGTGTCTACGGGGAAGGCTACACCTTC
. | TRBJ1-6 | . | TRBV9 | CASSPEGNSPPHF | TGTGCCAGCAGCCCTGAGGGTAATTCACCCCCCCACTTT
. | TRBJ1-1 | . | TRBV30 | CAWNPIHGTWDTEAFF | TGTGCCTGGAACCCCATCCACGGGACATGGGACACTGAAGCTTTCTTT
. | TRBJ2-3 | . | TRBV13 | CASSPSSTDTQYF | TGTGCCAGCAGCCCGAGTTCTACAGATACGCAGTATTTT
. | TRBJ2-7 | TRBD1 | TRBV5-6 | CASSLGTGMHEQYF | TGTGCCAGCAGCTTAGGGACAGGGATGCACGAGCAGTACTTC
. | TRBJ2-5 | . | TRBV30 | CAFAGFEGETQYF | TGTGCCTTCGCGGGATTCGAAGGAGAGACCCAGTACTTC
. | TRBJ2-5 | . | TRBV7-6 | CASSPSVLQETQYF | TGTGCCAGCAGCCCTAGCGTACTCCAAGAGACCCAGTACTTC
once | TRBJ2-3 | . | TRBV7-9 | CASSLAAEGGTQYF | TGTGCCAGCAGCTTAGCGGCGGAGGGAGGTACGCAGTATTTT
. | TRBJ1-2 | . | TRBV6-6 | CASRDSVGGAYGYTF | TGTGCCAGCAGGGACAGCGTGGGAGGGGCCTATGGCTACACCTTC
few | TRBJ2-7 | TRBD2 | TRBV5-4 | CASSLGPSGPSYEQYF | TGTGCCAGCAGCTTGGGACCTAGCGGCCCCTCCTACGAGCAGTACTTC
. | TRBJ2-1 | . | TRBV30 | CAWSVQGYNEQFF | TGTGCCTGGAGTGTACAGGGCTACAATGAGCAGTTCTTC
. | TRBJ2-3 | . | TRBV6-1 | CASTIFADTDTQYF | TGTGCCAGCACGATCTTCGCAGATACAGATACGCAGTATTTT
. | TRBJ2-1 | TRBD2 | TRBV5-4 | CASSPPGLVAGEQFF | TGTGCCAGCAGCCCGCCGGGACTAGTTGCGGGTGAGCAGTTCTTC
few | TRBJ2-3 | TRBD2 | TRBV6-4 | CASSELAGGQDTQYF | TGTGCCAGCAGTGAGCTAGCGGGGGGGCAAGATACGCAGTATTTT
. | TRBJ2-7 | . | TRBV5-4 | CASSLGQLEQYF | TGTGCCAGCAGCTTGGGACAGCTCGAGCAGTACTTC
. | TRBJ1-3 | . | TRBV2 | CASSENRAGNTIYF | TGTGCCAGCAGTGAAAACAGGGCTGGAAACACCATATATTTT
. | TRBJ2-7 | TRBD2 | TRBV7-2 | CASTPRAASGGATEQYF | TGTGCCAGCACCCCGAGGGCGGCTAGCGGGGGGGCCACCGAGCAGTACTTC
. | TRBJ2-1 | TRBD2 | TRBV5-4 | CASSMGLAGGINNEQFF | TGTGCCAGCAGCATGGGACTAGCGGGGGGGATTAACAATGAGCAGTTCTTC
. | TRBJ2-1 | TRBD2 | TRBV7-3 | CASSLSGGGYNEQFF | TGTGCCAGCAGCTTAAGCGGGGGGGGTTACAATGAGCAGTTCTTC
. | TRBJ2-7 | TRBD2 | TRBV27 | CASSIGLAGFYEQYF | TGTGCCAGCAGCATCGGACTAGCGGGTTTCTACGAGCAGTACTTC
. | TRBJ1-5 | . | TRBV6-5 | CASRQEGVSNQPQHF | TGTGCCAGCAGGCAAGAGGGGGTTAGCAATCAGCCCCAGCATTTT